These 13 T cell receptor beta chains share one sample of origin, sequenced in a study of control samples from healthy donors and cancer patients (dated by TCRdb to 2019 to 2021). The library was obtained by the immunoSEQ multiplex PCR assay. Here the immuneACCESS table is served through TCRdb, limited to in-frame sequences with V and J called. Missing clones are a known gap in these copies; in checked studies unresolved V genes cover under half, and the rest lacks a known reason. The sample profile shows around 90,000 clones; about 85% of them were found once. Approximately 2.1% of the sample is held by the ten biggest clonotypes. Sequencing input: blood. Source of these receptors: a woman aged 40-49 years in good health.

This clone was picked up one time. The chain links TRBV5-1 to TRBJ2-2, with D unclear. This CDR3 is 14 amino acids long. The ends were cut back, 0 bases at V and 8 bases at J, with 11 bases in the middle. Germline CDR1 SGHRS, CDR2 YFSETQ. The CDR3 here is CASSLEAVRGELFF. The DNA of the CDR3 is TGCGCCAGCAGCTTGGAGGCGGTGAGGGGGGAGCTGTTTTTT.

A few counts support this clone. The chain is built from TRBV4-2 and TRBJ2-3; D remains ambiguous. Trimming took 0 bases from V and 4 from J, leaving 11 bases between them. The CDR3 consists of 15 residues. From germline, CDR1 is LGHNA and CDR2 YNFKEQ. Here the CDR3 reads CASSQDKARPDTQYF. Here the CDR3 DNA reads TGTGCCAGCAGCCAAGATAAGGCTAGACCAGATACGCAGTATTTT.

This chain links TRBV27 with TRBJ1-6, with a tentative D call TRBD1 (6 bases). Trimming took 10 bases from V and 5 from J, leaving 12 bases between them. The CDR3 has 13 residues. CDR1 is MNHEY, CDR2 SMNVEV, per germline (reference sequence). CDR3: CATRQANNSPLHF. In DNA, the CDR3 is TGTGCCACCAGACAGGCTAATAATTCACCCCTCCACTTT.

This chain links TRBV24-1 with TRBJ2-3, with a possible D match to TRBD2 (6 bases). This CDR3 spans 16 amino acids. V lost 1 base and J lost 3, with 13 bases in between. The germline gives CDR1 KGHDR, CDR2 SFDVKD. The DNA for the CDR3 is TGTGCCACCAGTGATTTCGGGGGAGAGAGAACAGATACGCAGTATTTT. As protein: CATSDFGGERTDTQYF.

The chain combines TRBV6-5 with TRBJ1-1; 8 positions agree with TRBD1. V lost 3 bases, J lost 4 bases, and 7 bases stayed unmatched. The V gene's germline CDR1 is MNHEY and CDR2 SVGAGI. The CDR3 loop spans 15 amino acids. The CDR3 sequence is CASSYFGQGGTEAFF. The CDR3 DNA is TGTGCCAGCAGTTATTTCGGACAGGGTGGCACTGAAGCTTTCTTT.

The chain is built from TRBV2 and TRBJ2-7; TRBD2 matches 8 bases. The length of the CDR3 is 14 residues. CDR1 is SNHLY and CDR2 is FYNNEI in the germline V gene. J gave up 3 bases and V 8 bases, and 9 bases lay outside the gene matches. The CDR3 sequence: CASGLAGGRYEQYF. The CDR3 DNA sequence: TGTGCCAGCGGGTTGGCGGGGGGCCGCTACGAGCAGTACTTC.

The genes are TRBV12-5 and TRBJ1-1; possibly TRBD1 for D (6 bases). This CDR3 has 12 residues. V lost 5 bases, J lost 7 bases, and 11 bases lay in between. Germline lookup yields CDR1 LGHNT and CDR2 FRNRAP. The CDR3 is CASGRDTDEAFF. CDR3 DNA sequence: TGTGCTAGTGGTCGGGACACGGATGAAGCTTTCTTT.

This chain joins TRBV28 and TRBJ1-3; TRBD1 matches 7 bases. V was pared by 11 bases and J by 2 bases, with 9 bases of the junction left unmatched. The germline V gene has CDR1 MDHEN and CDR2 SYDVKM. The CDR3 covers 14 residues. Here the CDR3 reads CAGSDRAAGNTIYF. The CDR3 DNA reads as TGTGCCGGGAGCGACAGGGCTGCTGGAAACACCATATATTTT. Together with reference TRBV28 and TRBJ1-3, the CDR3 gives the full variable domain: DVKVTQSSRYLVKRTGEKVFLECVQDMDHENMFWYRQDPGLGLRLIYFSYDVKMKEKGDIPEGYSVSREKKERFSLILESASTNQTSMYLCAGSDRAAGNTIYFGEGSWLTVV.

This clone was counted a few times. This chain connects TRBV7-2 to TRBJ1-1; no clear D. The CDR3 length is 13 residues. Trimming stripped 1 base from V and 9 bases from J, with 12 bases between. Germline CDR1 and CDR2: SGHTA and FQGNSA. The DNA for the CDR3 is TGTGCCAGCAGCTTAGTATTCGAGGCCCAAGCTTTCTTT. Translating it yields CASSLVFEAQAFF. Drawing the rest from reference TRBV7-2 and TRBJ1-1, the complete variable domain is GAGVSQSPSNKVTEKGKDVELRCDPISGHTALYWYRQSLGQGLEFLIYFQGNSAPDKSGLPSDRFSAERTGGSVSTLTIQRTQQEDSAVYLCASSLVFEAQAFFGQGTRLTVV.

CDR3 coding DNA: TGTGCCAGCAGCTTAGAAAGTGGGGGACAGGGAAAACTGTTTTTT. Its protein product is CASSLESGGQGKLFF. This chain connects TRBV7-2 to TRBJ1-4, with 9 bases lining up with TRBD1. Trimming removed 1 base from V and 10 bases from J; junction bases left unmatched: 7. The CDR3 covers 15 residues. Per the germline V gene, CDR1 is SGHTA and CDR2 is FQGNSA.

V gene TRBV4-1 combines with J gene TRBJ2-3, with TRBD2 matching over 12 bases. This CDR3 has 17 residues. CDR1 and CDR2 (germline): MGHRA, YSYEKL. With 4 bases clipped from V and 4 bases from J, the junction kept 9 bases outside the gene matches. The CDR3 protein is CASSRVLTSGGSDTQYF. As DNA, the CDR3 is TGCGCCAGCAGCCGCGTACTTACTAGCGGGGGGTCAGATACGCAGTATTTT.

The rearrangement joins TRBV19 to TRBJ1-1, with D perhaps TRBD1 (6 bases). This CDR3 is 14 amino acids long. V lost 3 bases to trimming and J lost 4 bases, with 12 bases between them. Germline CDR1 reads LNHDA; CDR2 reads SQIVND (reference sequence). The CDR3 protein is CASSIRGAATEAFF. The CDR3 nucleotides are TGTGCCAGTAGTATTAGGGGGGCAGCCACTGAAGCTTTCTTT.

DNA for the CDR3: TGTGCCAGCAGCTCCTGGGCCCTTAACTATGGCTACACCTTC. Translated, it gives CASSSWALNYGYTF. The rearrangement joins TRBV5-5 to TRBJ1-2; the D is unclear. The CDR3 runs 14 residues. Germline CDR1 SGHKS, CDR2 YYEKEE (reference sequence). Trimming took 3 bases from V and 1 from J, leaving 10 bases between them. Together with reference TRBV5-5 and TRBJ1-2, the CDR3 gives the full variable domain: DAGVTQSPTHLIKTRGQQVTLRCSPISGHKSVSWYQQVLGQGPQFIFQYYEKEERGRGNFPDRFSARQFPNYSSELNVNALLLGDSALYLCASSSWALNYGYTFGSGTRLTVV.